This TCR beta chain was profiled in a study of blood T cell repertoires in COVID-19. Overall study: Italy, Spain and the United States were the sources of the convalescent and acute COVID-19 samples. T cells, B-cell-depleted T cells, or PBMCs supplied cDNA or gDNA.

Germline V gene lookup returns CDR1 MGHDK and CDR2 SYGVNS. The CDR3 covers 14 residues. Trimming left V 0 bases short and J 6 bases short, with 11 bases between. Original methodology: From reference gene primer amplification, estimates of nucleated cell counts were derived. Profiling relied on immunoSEQ multiplex PCR, and the TCRdb table lists in-frame clones only, not all of them. V, J and clone size are those of that table, while D and trimming were read from the DNA. The sample yields around 250,000 clones, roughly nine tenths seen once. This clone showed up just once. Source material: peripheral blood. The TCR originated in a man aged 60 to 75 with acute or convalescent COVID-19. V usage is TRBV25-1 and J usage is TRBJ1-1, with D perhaps TRBD1 (5 bases). The CDR3 protein is CASSEYGGVAEAFF. The CDR3 DNA reads TGTGCCAGCAGTGAATATGGGGGGGTGGCTGAAGCTTTCTTT.